The clone carrying this T cell receptor (beta chain) showed up just a few times. Its antigen is still unknown. These data come from a study of glioma-infiltrating T cells after dendritic cell vaccination. Across the study: Samples are from glioblastoma patients in Phase I and II dendritic cell vaccine trials. Overall study findings and caveats: Longer survival after dendritic cell vaccination followed higher pretreatment TIL content.

The sample's time point: after dendritic cell vaccination, including at tumor progression/relapse. Patients had residual fresh-frozen tumor tissue and more than two years of survival data. The V and J ends lost 3 bases and 0 bases respectively, with 15 bases between them. Germline V gives CDR1 MDHEN, CDR2 SYDVKM. The CDR3 extends over 16 amino acids. The PCR used 60 V beta and 13 J beta primers. Using immunoSEQ multiplex PCR, the repertoire was profiled, and TCRdb retains in-frame clones only, with some absent. The table includes roughly 50,000 clones, around 91% detected once. This receptor was taken from a human donor with glioblastoma. V gene TRBV28 combines with J gene TRBJ2-7; tentatively, D is TRBD2 (5 bases). The sample consisted of blood, taken after dendritic cell vaccination. The CDR3 nucleotides read TGTGCCAGCAGTTTTAAAGCCTGGAGCGGCTCCTACGAGCAGTACTTC. It yields the protein CASSFKAWSGSYEQYF.